This TCR beta chain was profiled in a study of Ad26.COV2.S vaccination and SARS-CoV-2 variants. Study-wide context: Administration of Ad26.COV2.S was intramuscular, either once or twice 56 days apart. Regarding the study as a whole: It was found that vaccine and placebo recipients had similar non-spike TCR breadth. TCR breadth and depth analyses may have underestimated total T cell responses.

The CDR3 length is 15 residues. The germline gives CDR1 LNHNV, CDR2 YYDKDF (reference sequence). Trimming removed 0 bases at V and 4 bases at J, with 10 bases between. Details on this clone: Its antigen is undetermined.

Sample treatment: about 20 received Ad26.COV2.S at low or high dose, single or two shots; about 5 received placebo; per-sample allocation not given. Vaccine and placebo recipients were sampled on day 63 after the first injection. TCRdb's table, derived via immunoSEQ multiplex PCR, lists solely in-frame clones and lacks some. The sample records roughly 700,000 clones, 89% being singletons. This specimen was peripheral blood, taken in a trial of Ad26.COV2.S vaccine versus placebo. This TCR derives from a person aged 18-60 years who received the Ad26.COV2.S COVID-19 vaccine or a placebo. V and J are TRBV15 and TRBJ2-1; D is perhaps TRBD1 (5 bases). This CDR3 reads CATSRDRTRYNEQFF. The CDR3 bases are TGTGCCACCAGCAGAGATAGGACACGTTACAATGAGCAGTTCTTC.